This T cell receptor beta chain was documented in a study of early T cells in non-severe SARS-CoV-2 infection. Study context: Bulk RNA taken from unsorted whole blood was sequenced, leaving chains unpaired.

Attachment of unique molecular identifiers was made to individual cDNA molecules. TCRdb re-called the 5' RACE reads through MiXCR, storing one row per CDR3 protein. In the table there are roughly 41,000 distinct CDR3 sequences, about 5.2% of which are singletons. There are many counts of this clonotype. Antigen unknown. Per the germline V gene, CDR1 is GTSNPN and CDR2 is SVGIG (reference sequence). The CDR3 has 16 amino acids. Deletions cut 3 bases from V and 2 bases from J, with 17 bases between. Points from the study as a whole: The matching step, a VDJdb search, favored anti-spike CD8 responses and missed private and CD4 specificities.

Source: whole blood, taken at baseline. This clonotype was sampled from an adult who was a healthcare worker with PCR-confirmed SARS-CoV-2 infection or an uninfected control (not recorded which). The gene calls are TRBV30 and TRBJ1-3; D is possibly TRBD1 (5 bases). CDR3 nucleotides: TGTGCCTGGAGCCAAAGTATGCGGGGGGCTGGAAACACCATATATTTT. Translation gives CAWSQSMRGAGNTIYF.